What follows are 21 T cell receptor beta chains derived from one specimen sequenced in a study of cytotoxic CD8 clonotypes in ibrutinib-treated CLL. The assay was immunoSEQ multiplex PCR, and TCRdb's table has in-frame clones only and misses some. The sample has some 140,000 clones; around 90% are singletons. Sequencing was performed on PBMCs, taken after 12 months of ibrutinib treatment. These TCRs come from a human donor with chronic lymphocytic leukemia.

This chain uses TRBV6-5 with TRBJ1-4; D gene ambiguous. The CDR3 length is 14 residues. The ends were cut back, 6 bases at V and 8 bases at J, with 16 bases in the middle. Germline CDR1 reads MNHEY; CDR2 reads SVGAGI. CDR3: CASRGWESLEKLFF. The CDR3 nucleotides are TGTGCCAGCAGGGGCTGGGAGTCCTTGGAAAAACTGTTTTTT.

This clone was observed at least ten times. The DNA of the CDR3 is TGTGCCAGCAGGGACACCAACTATGGCTACACCTTC. Its protein product is CASRDTNYGYTF. The V call is TRBV6-5, the J call TRBJ1-2, with D possibly matching TRBD1 (5 bases). V gave up 6 bases and J gave up 2 bases, with 7 bases separating them. Per the germline V gene, CDR1 is MNHEY and CDR2 is SVGAGI. This CDR3 has 12 residues.

The V and J genes are TRBV5-1 and TRBJ1-1; 7 bases agree with TRBD1. J lost 5 bases, V lost 4 bases, and 8 bases had no gene match. Germline CDR1 is SGHRS and CDR2 is YFSETQ. This CDR3 region has 14 residues. CDR3 sequence (DNA): TGCGCCAGCAGCCCGACAGGGCCGGGGACTGAAGCTTTCTTT. Encoded protein: CASSPTGPGTEAFF.

The chain employs TRBV13 and TRBJ2-7, with 7 bases that match TRBD1. With 10 bases clipped from V and 3 bases from J, the junction kept 15 bases outside the gene matches. CDR3 length: 15 residues. Germline V lookup: CDR1 PRHDT, CDR2 FYEKMQ (reference sequence). For the CDR3, the DNA is TGTGCCACCGTTGACCCTGGACAGGCTGTCTACGAGCAGTACTTC. This encodes CATVDPGQAVYEQYF. Full variable domain (remainder filled in from reference TRBV13 and TRBJ2-7): AAGVIQSPRHLIKEKRETATLKCYPIPRHDTVYWYQQGPGQDPQFLISFYEKMQSDKGSIPDRFSAQQFSDYHSELNMSSLELGDSALYFCATVDPGQAVYEQYFGPGTRLTVT.

As DNA, the CDR3 is TGTGCCAGCAGCTTGGGGGTGGGAAAGACCTACGAGCAGTACTTC. It is translated as CASSLGVGKTYEQYF. This chain links TRBV5-4 with TRBJ2-7; D uncertain. The CDR3 covers 15 residues. V was pared by 0 bases and J by 2 bases, with 12 bases between. CDR1 is SGHNT, CDR2 YYREEE, per germline (reference sequence).

This sequence joins TRBV5-4 and TRBJ1-1; no clear D gene. This CDR3 is built from 13 residues. Per germline, CDR1 SGHNT and CDR2 YYREEE (reference sequence). Trimming pared 0 bases from V and 5 bases from J, leaving 8 bases between. For the CDR3, the DNA is TGTGCCAGCAGCTTGGATGGTGAAACTGAAGCTTTCTTT. Amino acid sequence: CASSLDGETEAFF.

The rearrangement links TRBV7-2 to TRBJ2-7; 15 bases align to TRBD2. Per the germline V gene, CDR1 is SGHTA and CDR2 is FQGNSA. The CDR3 is made up of 17 amino acids. J gave up 2 bases and V 3 bases, and 5 bases lay outside the gene matches. The CDR3 sequence is CASSFGTSGRTTYEQYF. The CDR3, as DNA: TGTGCCAGCAGCTTTGGGACTAGCGGGAGGACTACCTACGAGCAGTACTTC.

This clone was detected a few times. The genes are TRBV10-3 and TRBJ2-3, with 9 bases fitting TRBD2. Trimming at V came to 7 bases and at J to 4 bases, leaving 3 bases not matched to a gene. Germline V CDR1 and CDR2: ENHRY, SYGVKD. This CDR3 is 13 amino acids long. The CDR3 is CAITTSGSDTQYF. The CDR3 DNA reads TGTGCCATCACGACTAGCGGATCAGATACGCAGTATTTT.

The rearrangement uses TRBV9 and TRBJ2-1; D call uncertain. V was clipped by 4 bases and J by 3 bases, with 8 bases between them. Germline V gene sequence: CDR1 SGDLS, CDR2 YYNGEE. The CDR3 loop spans 13 amino acids. The CDR3 coding sequence is TGTGCCAGCAGCCGGACCCTCTACAATGAGCAGTTCTTC. Translated: CASSRTLYNEQFF.

The V gene is TRBV2, the J gene TRBJ2-3; TRBD2 is a possible D gene (6 bases). The CDR3 extends over 15 amino acids. Trimming left V 6 bases short and J 6 bases short, with 19 bases between. The germline V gene encodes CDR1 SNHLY and CDR2 FYNNEI. The CDR3 protein is CASRPVTTGGDTQYF. In DNA, the CDR3 is TGTGCCAGCAGACCCGTGACTACCGGGGGTGATACGCAGTATTTT.

V gene TRBV6-5 combines with J gene TRBJ2-1, with TRBD2 identical over 10 bases. Germline V gives CDR1 MNHEY, CDR2 SVGAGI. This CDR3 contains 15 residues. V was clipped by 4 bases and J by 7 bases; unmatched bases: 7. CDR3 loop: CASSWASGSGNEQFF. CDR3 in DNA: TGTGCCAGCAGTTGGGCTAGCGGGAGCGGGAATGAGCAGTTCTTC.

The V gene is TRBV19, the J gene TRBJ2-3, with 11 bases identical to TRBD1. Germline CDR1 is LNHDA and CDR2 is SQIVND (reference sequence). Losses at the gene ends were 8 bases for V and 6 bases for J; bases not matched to a gene: 7. This CDR3 spans 14 amino acids. The CDR3, as DNA: TGTGCCAGTCGTCGGACAGGGGGCATGGATACGCAGTATTTT. Protein product: CASRRTGGMDTQYF.

The rearrangement uses TRBV4-3 and TRBJ1-3, with 7 bases that match TRBD1. This CDR3 has 16 residues. Trimming at V came to 3 bases and at J to 4 bases, leaving 9 bases not matched to a gene. Germline CDR1 LGHNA, CDR2 YSLEER. CDR3 coding DNA: TGCGCCAGCAGCCAGCATACAGGGGTCTCAGGAAACACCATATATTTT. Its protein product is CASSQHTGVSGNTIYF.

The V gene is TRBV30, the J gene TRBJ1-5; D gene unclear. The ends were cut back, 4 bases at V and 6 bases at J, with 13 bases in the middle. The CDR3 has 13 residues. Germline lookup yields CDR1 GTSNPN and CDR2 SVGIG (reference sequence). The CDR3 DNA reads as TGTGCCTGGACCAAGAAGTTCGGTCAGCCCCAGCATTTT. Translating gives CAWTKKFGQPQHF. The whole variable domain, remainder taken from reference TRBV30 and TRBJ1-5, is SQTIHQWPATLVQPVGSPLSLECTVEGTSNPNLYWYRQAAGRGLQLLFYSVGIGQISSEVPQNLSASRPQDRQFILSSKKLLLSDSGFYLCAWTKKFGQPQHFGDGTRLSIL.

V and J are TRBV2 and TRBJ2-7; possible D gene TRBD2, 7 bases. The CDR3 extends over 14 amino acids. V lost 4 bases, J lost 6 bases, and 16 bases lay in between. Germline CDR1 reads SNHLY; CDR2 reads FYNNEI. CDR3 amino acids: CASSASRGGGEQYF. DNA for the CDR3: TGTGCCAGCAGTGCGTCCAGGGGAGGGGGCGAGCAGTACTTC. The variable domain in full, with the rest retrieved from reference TRBV2 and TRBJ2-7, is EPEVTQTPSHQVTQMGQEVILRCVPISNHLYFYWYRQILGQKVEFLVSFYNNEISEKSEIFDDQFSVERPDGSNFTLKIRSTKLEDSAMYFCASSASRGGGEQYFGPGTRLTVT.

The CDR3 here is CASTPSDRGVEAFF. The CDR3 DNA follows: TGTGCCAGCACCCCTTCCGACAGGGGGGTTGAAGCTTTCTTT. The rearrangement joins TRBV6-5 to TRBJ1-1; 9 nucleotides agree with TRBD1. V was clipped by 7 bases and J by 7 bases; unmatched bases: 10. The CDR3 consists of 14 residues. The germline V gene encodes CDR1 MNHEY and CDR2 SVGAGI.

The count of this clone is one. The chain has TRBV27 and TRBJ1-1; D is uncertain. From germline, CDR1 is MNHEY and CDR2 SMNVEV (reference sequence). CDR3 size: 13 residues. The V end lost 6 bases, the J end lost 5 bases, and 13 bases lay between the germline ends. The CDR3 region is CASSPHSGTEAFF. The CDR3 coding sequence is TGTGCCAGCAGCCCCCACTCCGGGACTGAAGCTTTCTTT.

V usage is TRBV7-2 and J usage is TRBJ1-1; a possible D gene is TRBD1 (5 bases). V dropped 1 base and J dropped 4 bases, with 10 bases sitting between them. This CDR3 contains 14 residues. Germline V gene data show CDR1 as SGHTA and CDR2 as FQGNSA. As DNA, the CDR3 is TGTGCCAGCAGCTTAGGGCAGGGTAGCACTGAAGCTTTCTTT. Protein sequence: CASSLGQGSTEAFF.

This chain uses TRBV7-5 with TRBJ2-2. TRBV7-5 is termed a pseudogene. There are 15 residues in the CDR3. The CDR3: CARSSLPITTGELFF. CDR3 sequence (DNA): TGTGCCAGAAGCTCTCTTCCGATCACCACCGGGGAGCTGTTTTTT.

The V gene is TRBV7-2, the J gene TRBJ1-2; D remains ambiguous. Trimming pared 2 bases from V and 8 bases from J, leaving 12 bases between. The CDR3 length is 13 residues. Looked up from germline, CDR1 is SGHTA and CDR2 is FQGNSA. CDR3 DNA: TGTGCCAGCAGCTTACCCCAGGTTGGAGGCTACACCTTC. It encodes CASSLPQVGGYTF.

A single count supports this clone. The chain has TRBV27 and TRBJ1-4; TRBD1 might be the D (6 bases). V was shortened by 6 bases and J by 2 bases, with 16 bases between the two germline ends. Looked up from germline, CDR1 is MNHEY and CDR2 is SMNVEV (reference sequence). The CDR3 has 16 residues. CDR3 DNA: TGTGCCAGCAGGCCCCAGGGGTCCTCTACTAATGAAAAACTGTTTTTT. Its protein is CASRPQGSSTNEKLFF. Complete variable domain (other parts from reference TRBV27 and TRBJ1-4): EAQVTQNPRYLITVTGKKLTVTCSQNMNHEYMSWYRQDPGLGLRQIYYSMNVEVTDKGDVPEGYKVSRKEKRNFPLILESPSPNQTSLYFCASRPQGSSTNEKLFFGSGTQLSVL.